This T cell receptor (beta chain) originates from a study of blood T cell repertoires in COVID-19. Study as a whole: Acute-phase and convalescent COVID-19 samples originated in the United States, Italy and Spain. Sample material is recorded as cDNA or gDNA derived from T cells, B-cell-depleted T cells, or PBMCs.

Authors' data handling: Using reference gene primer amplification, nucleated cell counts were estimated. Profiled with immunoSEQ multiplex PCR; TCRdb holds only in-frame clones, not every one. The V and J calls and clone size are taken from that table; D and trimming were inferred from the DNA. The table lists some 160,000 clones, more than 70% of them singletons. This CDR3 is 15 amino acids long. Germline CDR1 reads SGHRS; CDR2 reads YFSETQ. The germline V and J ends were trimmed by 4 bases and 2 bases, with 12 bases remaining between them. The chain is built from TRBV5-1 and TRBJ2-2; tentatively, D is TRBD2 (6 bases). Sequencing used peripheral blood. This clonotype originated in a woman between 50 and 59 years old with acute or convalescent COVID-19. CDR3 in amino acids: CASSAGTPNTGELFF. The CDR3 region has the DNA TGCGCCAGCAGCGCCGGGACTCCTAACACCGGGGAGCTGTTTTTT.